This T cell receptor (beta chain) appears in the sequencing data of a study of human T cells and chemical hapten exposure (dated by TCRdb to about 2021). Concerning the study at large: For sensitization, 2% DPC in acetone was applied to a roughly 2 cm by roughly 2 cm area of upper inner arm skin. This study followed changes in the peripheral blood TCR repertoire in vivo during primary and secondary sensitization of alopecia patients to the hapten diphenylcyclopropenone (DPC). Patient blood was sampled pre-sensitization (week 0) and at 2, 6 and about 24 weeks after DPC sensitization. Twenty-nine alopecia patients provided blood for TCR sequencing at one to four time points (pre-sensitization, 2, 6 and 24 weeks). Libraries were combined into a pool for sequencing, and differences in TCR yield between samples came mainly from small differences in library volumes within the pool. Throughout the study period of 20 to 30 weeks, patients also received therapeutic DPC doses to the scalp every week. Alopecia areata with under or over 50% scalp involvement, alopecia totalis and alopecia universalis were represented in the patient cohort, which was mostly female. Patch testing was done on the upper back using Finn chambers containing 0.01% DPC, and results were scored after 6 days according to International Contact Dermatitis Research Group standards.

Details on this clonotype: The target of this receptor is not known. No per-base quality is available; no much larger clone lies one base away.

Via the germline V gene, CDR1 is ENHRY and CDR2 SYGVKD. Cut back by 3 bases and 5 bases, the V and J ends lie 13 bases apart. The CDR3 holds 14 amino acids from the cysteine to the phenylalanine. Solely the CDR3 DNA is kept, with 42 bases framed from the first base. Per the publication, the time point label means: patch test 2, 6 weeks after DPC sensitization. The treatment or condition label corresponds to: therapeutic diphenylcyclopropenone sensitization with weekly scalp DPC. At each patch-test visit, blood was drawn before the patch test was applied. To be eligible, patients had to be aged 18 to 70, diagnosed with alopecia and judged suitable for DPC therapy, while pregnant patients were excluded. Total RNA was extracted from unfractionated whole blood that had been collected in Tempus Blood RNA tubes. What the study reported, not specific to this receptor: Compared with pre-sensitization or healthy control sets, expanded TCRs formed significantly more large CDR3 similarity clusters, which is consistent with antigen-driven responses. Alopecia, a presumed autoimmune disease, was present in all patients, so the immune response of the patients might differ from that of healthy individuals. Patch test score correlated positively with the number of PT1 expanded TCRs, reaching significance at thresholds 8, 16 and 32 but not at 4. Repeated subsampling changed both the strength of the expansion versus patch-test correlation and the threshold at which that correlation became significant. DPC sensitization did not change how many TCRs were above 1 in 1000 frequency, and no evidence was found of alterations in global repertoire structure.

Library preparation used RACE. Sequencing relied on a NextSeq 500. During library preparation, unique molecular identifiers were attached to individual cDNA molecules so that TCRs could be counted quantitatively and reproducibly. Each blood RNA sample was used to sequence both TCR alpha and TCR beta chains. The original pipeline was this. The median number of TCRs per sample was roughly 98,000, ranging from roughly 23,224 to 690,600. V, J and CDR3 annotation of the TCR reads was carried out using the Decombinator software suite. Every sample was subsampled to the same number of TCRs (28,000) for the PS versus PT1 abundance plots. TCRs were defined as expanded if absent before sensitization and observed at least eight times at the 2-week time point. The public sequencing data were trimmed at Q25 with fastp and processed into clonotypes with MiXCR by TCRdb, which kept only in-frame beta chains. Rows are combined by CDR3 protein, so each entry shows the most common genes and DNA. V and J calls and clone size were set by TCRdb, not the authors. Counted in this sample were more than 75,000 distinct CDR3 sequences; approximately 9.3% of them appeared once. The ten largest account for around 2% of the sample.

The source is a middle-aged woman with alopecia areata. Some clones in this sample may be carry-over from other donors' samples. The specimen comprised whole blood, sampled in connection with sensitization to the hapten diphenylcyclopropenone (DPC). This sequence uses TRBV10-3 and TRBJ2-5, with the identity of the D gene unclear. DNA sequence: TGTGCCATCAGTGAATCACGCGGATTGGAGACCCAGTACTTC. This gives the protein CAISESRGLETQYF.